The rows below give T cell receptor beta chains drawn from one sample of a study of identical twins. TCRdb passed the 5' RACE reads through MiXCR, listing each CDR3 protein once. The table lists about 530,000 distinct CDR3 sequences, approximately 14% of them singletons. These data were also filed under a second study, of yellow fever vaccine responses in identical twins.

Specimen: CD4+ T cells sorted from blood. The receptors derive from a woman in her late teens or twenties in good health. Each CDR3 is given with its conserved first and last residue. D genes are given only for firm matches. Clone size appears in some rows only: once, few, many, or a class for an expanded clone.

j_call clone_size d_call v_call cdr3_aa cdr3_nt
TRBJ2-1 many TRBD1 TRBV12-3/TRBV12-4 CASSFGQGDYEQFF TGTGCCAGCAGTTTTGGACAGGGGGACTATGAGCAGTTCTTC
TRBJ2-3 NA NA TRBV10-3 CACSGSPSTDTQYF TGTGCCTGCAGCGGGTCACCTAGCACAGATACGCAGTATTTT
TRBJ2-5 NA TRBD2 TRBV5-5 CASSLALSGALQETQYF TGTGCCAGCAGCTTGGCCTTAAGCGGGGCGCTACAAGAGACCCAGTACTTC
TRBJ2-2 NA NA TRBV5-1 CASSLVDPVSGELFF TGCGCCAGCAGCTTGGTGGACCCGGTCTCGGGGGAGCTGTTTTTT
TRBJ2-1 NA TRBD2 TRBV20-1 CSARVSGRVSYNEQFF TGCAGTGCTAGAGTCAGCGGGAGAGTCTCCTACAATGAGCAGTTCTTC
TRBJ2-5 NA NA TRBV7-9 CASGLPETQYF TGTGCCAGCGGACTGCCAGAGACCCAGTACTTC
TRBJ2-1 few TRBD1 TRBV7-2 CASSRIPGGAYNEQFF TGTGCCAGCAGTCGTATTCCAGGGGGCGCCTACAATGAGCAGTTCTTC
TRBJ1-2 NA NA TRBV9 CASSVGDDYGYTF TGTGCCAGCAGCGTAGGGGACGACTATGGCTACACCTTC
TRBJ2-3 NA TRBD2 TRBV20-1 CSASGTGGRSTDTQYF TGCAGTGCTAGCGGTACGGGAGGACGGTCCACAGATACGCAGTATTTT
TRBJ2-1 NA NA TRBV7-8 CASSRDRTPNEQFF TGTGCCAGCAGCCGAGACAGGACCCCCAATGAGCAGTTCTTC